Detailed here is one T cell receptor beta chain. Its specificity is unknown. The assay was immunoSEQ multiplex PCR, and TCRdb's table has in-frame clones only and misses some. The sample records some 2,000,000 clones, approximately 96% being singletons. The sample originates from a study of shared clonotypes between healthy human individuals. The CDR3 runs to 14 residues. V was clipped by 3 bases and J by 2 bases, with 10 bases between them. The germline V gene encodes CDR1 ENHRY and CDR2 SYGVKD. Study-level findings and limits: Roughly 4.6% of naive CD4 clonotypes were common to several donors.

This receptor was obtained from a young man in good health. The sequencing sample was made of naive CD4+ T cells sorted from blood. The subset was: CD45RA+ positively selected. The chain uses TRBV10-3 and TRBJ2-5; D gene ambiguous. The CDR3 is CAISDGRKQETQYF. As DNA, the CDR3 is TGTGCCATCAGTGATGGGCGGAAACAAGAGACCCAGTACTTC.